This TCR beta chain emerged from a study of blood T cell repertoires in COVID-19. Study at large: Samples representing acute and convalescent COVID-19 were sourced from the United States, Italy and Spain.

CDR3 length: 13 amino acids. Trimming removed 4 bases from V and 2 bases from J, with 8 bases in between. Germline V gene sequence: CDR1 SNHLY, CDR2 FYNNEI. All enrollees were roughly 18 to 95 years old and from about 25 US areas. In assigning cohorts, the study relied on participant-reported clinical history. Original handling: Estimates of nucleated cell counts were drawn from the amplification of reference gene primers. Assay: immunoSEQ multiplex PCR; the TCRdb copy retains only in-frame clones and omits some. V and J calls and clone size are copied from that table; D and trimming were computed from the DNA. The table includes 150,000 or so clones, roughly nine tenths detected once.

The sequenced sample consisted of PBMCs or T cells enriched from blood (not recorded which). V is TRBV2 and J is TRBJ1-1, with TRBD1 as a possible D gene (5 bases). The sequence derives from a woman between 35 and 50 years old who had been exposed to COVID-19. The CDR3, as DNA: TGTGCCAGCAGTGCGGGGGGTAACACTGAAGCTTTCTTT. It encodes CASSAGGNTEAFF.